This entry is about one T cell receptor (beta chain). The antigen remains unidentified. The source of the sample is a study of blood T cells in healthy people across ages. Whole-study context: Template switching recovered approximately one barcoded beta molecule for every two T cells. Study-wide points: It was not possible, with unsorted PBMCs, to conclusively compare naive and antigen-experienced cells.

A second 7 to 11 cycle PCR used barcoded and J-beta primers. The authors tagged each cDNA molecule using a template-switch adaptor with 12 random nucleotides. TCRdb independently ran MiXCR on the 5' RACE reads; one entry per CDR3 protein. The sample lists about 1.1 million distinct CDR3 sequences, roughly two fifths occurring once. Extraction yielded at least 5 micrograms of total RNA per sample. Germline CDR1 is SGHNT and CDR2 is YENEEA. This CDR3 has 13 amino acids. Trimming pared 5 bases from V and 8 bases from J, leaving 13 bases between. The V gene is TRBV11-3, the J gene TRBJ2-1; D remains ambiguous. Sequenced: blood. The clonotype was recovered from a young man in good health. Written as DNA, the CDR3 is TGTGCCAGCAGCCGCGAAATAGGAGATGAGCAGTTCTTC. It translates to CASSREIGDEQFF.